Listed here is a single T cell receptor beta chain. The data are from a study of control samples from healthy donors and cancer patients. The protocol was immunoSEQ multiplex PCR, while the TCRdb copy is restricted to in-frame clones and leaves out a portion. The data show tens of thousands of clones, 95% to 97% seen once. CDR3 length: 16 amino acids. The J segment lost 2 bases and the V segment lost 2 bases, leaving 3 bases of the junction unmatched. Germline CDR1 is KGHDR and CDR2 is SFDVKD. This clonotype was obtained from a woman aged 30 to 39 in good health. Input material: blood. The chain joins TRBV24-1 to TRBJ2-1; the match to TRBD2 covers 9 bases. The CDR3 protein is CATSDSGLATYNEQFF. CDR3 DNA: TGTGCCACCAGTGATTCCGGACTAGCGACCTACAATGAGCAGTTCTTC.